A selection of T cell receptor beta chains follows, all from one sample in a study of T cells in localized non-small cell lung cancer. The data were produced by immunoSEQ multiplex PCR, yet TCRdb's version contains in-frame clones alone and is incomplete. The data hold over a thousand clones, with 33% observed a single time. The sample here was normal lung tissue next to the tumor, taken before any cancer treatment. The receptors come from a male donor older than 55 with stage I lung adenocarcinoma. Both conserved end residues are part of each CDR3. The size of a clone is reported for some rows only, either as once, few or many, or as a class for expanded clones.

j_call v_call cdr3_length clone_size cdr3_aa
TRBJ1-1 TRBV9 15 large CASSPRTGFVTEAFF
TRBJ1-2 TRBV2 13 few CASSEAPGYGYTF
TRBJ2-1 TRBV28 12 - CASSLLRGPQFF
TRBJ2-5 TRBV9 12 few CASSFRVETQYF
TRBJ1-1 TRBV10-3 16 large CAISESLGQGKAEAFF
TRBJ2-1 TRBV9 15 medium-sized CASSVAGTPNNEQFF
TRBJ2-3 TRBV29-1 12 once CSVEAGGATQYF
TRBJ2-5 TRBV29-1 14 - CSVEGTSRQETQYF
TRBJ1-2 TRBV6-8 14 - CASSSQQLNYGYTF
TRBJ2-3 TRBV9 16 few CASSVGRGSGTDTQYF
TRBJ2-7 TRBV19 13 few CASSIASGDEQYF
TRBJ2-2 TRBV6-8 15 - CASSYVLASTGELFF
TRBJ1-4 TRBV29-1 13 - CSVEGQGGEKLFF
TRBJ1-3 TRBV1 16 - CASSQAEGSAGNTIYF
TRBJ1-2 TRBV6-7 11 few CASTEGRIRNF
TRBJ2-2 TRBV10-2 13 once CASQQGDAGELFF
TRBJ1-1 TRBV14 14 - CASSQNRRNTEAFF
TRBJ2-3 TRBV6-8 14 large CASRRGRSADTQYF
TRBJ2-1 TRBV6-8 14 - CASTGDSGGNEQFF
TRBJ2-2 TRBV9 14 medium-sized CASSGTGMAGELFF
TRBJ1-1 TRBV6-8 12 few CASSRPGGWAFF
TRBJ2-2 TRBV6-8 14 - CASSYRPGTGELFF
TRBJ2-1 TRBV27 15 few CASSFYWDREDEQFF